The 2 T cell receptor beta chains below were found in one sample sequenced in a study of identical twins. TCRdb used MiXCR to reprocess the 5' RACE reads, holding one entry per CDR3 protein. The sample has roughly 470,000 distinct CDR3 sequences; roughly an eighth are singletons. This sample also belongs to another study, concerning yellow fever vaccine responses in identical twins.

The sequenced sample was CD4+ T cells sorted from blood. The receptors were sampled from a woman under 30 in good health.

The chain uses TRBV5-5 and TRBJ2-6; D perhaps matches TRBD1 (5 bases). Trimming took 3 bases from V and 2 from J, leaving 15 bases between them. Germline V gene sequence: CDR1 SGHKS, CDR2 YYEKEE (reference sequence). The CDR3 loop spans 17 amino acids. The CDR3 nucleotides read TGTGCCAGCAGCTCCTCCAGGGTTTCGACTGGGGCCAACGTCCTGACTTTC. Residues: CASSSSRVSTGANVLTF.

The chain recombines TRBV20-1 with TRBJ2-7; TRBD2 matches 15 bases. The germline V gene has CDR1 DFQATT and CDR2 SNEGSKA (reference sequence). The trim removed 6 bases at V and 3 bases at J, leaving 0 bases unmatched. The CDR3 loop spans 13 amino acids. CDR3 sequence (DNA): TGCAGTGCGGGACTAGCGGGAGGCTACGAGCAGTACTTC. This sequence encodes CSAGLAGGYEQYF.